This paragraph reports one T cell receptor beta chain. What antigen it recognizes has not been identified. No per-base quality is available; no much larger clone lies one base away. The data were obtained in a study of vaccination and CD4 T cells after COVID-19 (dated by TCRdb to 2021 to 2024). Broadly, across the study: Convalescent patients had a positive SARS-CoV-2 result on nasal swab PCR, and of these patients, nine had mild disease and one had severe disease. In the convalescent cohort there were six males and four females, among whom were two Hispanic individuals, seven Caucasians, two Asians and one multiracial person. Participants received two doses of either the Pfizer-BioNTech BNT162b2 vaccine (n=8) or the Moderna mRNA-1273 vaccine (n=2). Post-COVID blood samples from convalescent patients were collected a median of about 110 days after diagnosis, with a range of about 30 to 170 days. Post-vaccine blood samples were collected a median of approximately eleven weeks after the second vaccine dose, ranging from roughly 12 to 241 days. For stimulating the cultures, overlapping spike peptide pools were used, derived from SARS-CoV-2 as well as from the common cold coronaviruses HCoV-NL63, HCoV-OC43 and HCoV-229E. As controls, cultures received a CEFX viral epitope pool (the positive control), an HIV-1 Nef peptide pool (the negative control), or no peptide at all. The spike-specific CD4+ TCR repertoire was compared before and after mRNA vaccination in over 9 COVID-19 convalescent patients and a handful of infection-naive healthy vaccine recipients. General conclusions and limits of the study: Among convalescent patients, a median roughly 90% of the SARS-CoV-2-reactive clones seen after vaccination appeared only after vaccination, which suggests priming specific to the vaccine. Although the median number of SARS-CoV-2-reactive clonotypes went up from some 23 after infection to 38 after vaccination, the increase was not significant. Relatively few convalescent patients were included in the study, and early timepoints after natural infection were not analyzed. Nearly all vaccine-specific clones in convalescent patients (304 of 307) were mono-reactive for SARS-CoV-2 spike rather than cross-reactive with common cold coronaviruses.

The treatment or condition label, read with the paper, signifies: roughly 10-day PBMC culture with coronavirus spike peptide pools or control peptides (ViraFEST assay). The study used the ViraFEST assay, which expanded antigen-specific T cells with peptide pools and then identified expanded clonotypes by TCR sequencing. Positive SARS-CoV-2 PCR tests in the convalescent patients dated from March to December 2020, before Alpha, Beta and Delta variants emerged in the United States. Each well held 2.2 million or so PBMCs cultured in IMDM containing roughly 5% human AB serum and 9 to 10 IU/ml IL-2, with about 10 ug/ml peptide pools added. Half of the culture medium was replaced with fresh IL-2-containing medium on days 3 and 7. Once the cells had been in culture for about 10 days, the EasySep CD4+ T cell isolation kit was used to isolate CD4+ T cells by negative selection. Ficoll-Paque Plus gradient centrifugation was used to isolate PBMCs from whole blood, and the isolated PBMCs were then either used fresh or cryopreserved at -140C. Culture conditions were generally each tested in triplicate wells.

The method was PCR. TCR sequencing of DNA from cultured CD4+ T cells used the Oncomine TCR Beta short-read assay at the Johns Hopkins FTIC core. The QIAamp micro DNA kit was used to extract genomic DNA from the cultured CD4+ T cells. Oncomine TCR Beta libraries made from cultured CD4+ T cells were pooled using unique dual indexes and sequenced on an Illumina iSeq 100. In the source study's methods: Non-productive sequences were removed, and CDR3s not starting with C, not ending with F or W, or shorter than 7 amino acids were discarded. The MANAFEST web application identified antigen-specific clonotypes by comparing peptide-stimulated wells against reference wells and other culture wells. For a clone to be called positive, the clone needed an FDR below 0.05, an odds ratio above 5, and a productive frequency above 0.1% in at least two of three replicate wells. Cross-reactive clonotypes were defined as significantly expanded in both SARS-CoV-2 spike wells and at least one common cold coronavirus spike condition. CDR3 homology was assessed with Levenshtein distances (stringdist) and unrooted phylogenetic trees (ape) in R version 3.6.1. The public reads were run again by TCRdb, first through fastp at Q25 and then through MiXCR, and only productive beta chains were kept. One record per CDR3 amino acid sequence lists the most common genes and DNA. The V and J calls follow TCRdb's processing rather than the paper's. This sample holds some 5,000 distinct CDR3 sequences; around 82% were observed only once. The ten largest clones take up about 50% of the sample.

Sequencing input: CD4+ T cells from blood, cultured in vitro. This receptor was taken from a human donor who had recovered from COVID-19.

The nucleotides read TGTGCCACCAGCAGAGAGAAAGGACAGGGAGCTAACTATGGCTACACCTTC. This codes for CATSREKGQGANYGYTF. The rearranged chain carries TRBV15 and TRBJ1-2; 8 junctional bases match TRBD1. The CDR3 contains 17 residues, cysteine and phenylalanine counted. The kept DNA is CDR3 alone, 51 bases in frame from the first base. The germline V gene encodes CDR1 LNHNV and CDR2 YYDKDF (reference sequence). V trim: 0 bases; J trim: 0 bases; unmatched bases: 6.